This T cell receptor beta chain was recovered during a study of blood T cell repertoires in COVID-19 (dated by TCRdb to between 2020 and 2021). About the full investigation: Samples covering the acute and convalescent phases of COVID-19 were provided by collaborators in the United States, Italy and Spain. The samples were drawn from the first 160 participants of the ongoing ImmuneRACE study and from 1,254 subjects provided by 6 global collaborators. The prospective study material was composed of cDNA or gDNA derived from T cells, B-cell-depleted T cells, or PBMCs. Where HLA class I and class II types were available, the types were taken from metadata supplied by the sample provider, not from assay-based typing. Sample metadata almost always included a de-identified subject ID, COVID-19 status, age in years and sex. A freely available public database, intended as a resource for researchers studying the immune response to SARS-CoV-2, is where the repertoires were released. The dataset comprised deeply sampled blood TCRbeta repertoires from subjects exposed to, actively infected with, or recovered from COVID-19.

The cysteine opens and the phenylalanine closes a CDR3 of 16 amino acids. This entry keeps only the CDR3 DNA: 48 bases, framed from base 1. According to the germline V gene (reference sequence), CDR1 reads LNHDA and CDR2 reads SQIVND. V ends up 0 bases short and J 10 bases short, with an unmatched junction base count of 9. In regard to this clone: Its antigen has not been determined. Base quality data are lacking; no much larger clone is found one base away.

Overall study outcomes, separate from this receptor: Clinical and demographic metadata were provided uncurated, with the amount varying by source and participant.

In the prospective study, participants were about 18 to 89 years old, resided in around 25 geographic areas of the United States, and were enrolled through a virtual design. To assign participants to cohorts, the prospective study relied on clinical history that participants themselves reported in a screening survey and a study questionnaire. Recovered participants in ImmuneRACE Cohort 3 were defined as having two consecutive negative NP/OP PCR tests, clearance from a healthcare professional, or resolution of symptoms. In the prospective study, whole blood, serum and a nasopharyngeal or oropharyngeal swab were collected from each participant by mobile phlebotomists. Over an approximately 2-month period, participants in the prospective study had the option of providing additional blood draws and questionnaires. Before DNA extraction, prospective study blood samples were shipped either frozen or at room temperature.

TCRbeta CDR3 regions were amplified from genomic DNA using the immunoSEQ Assay, a bias-controlled multiplex PCR. In the source study's methods: Nucleated cell counts per sample were estimated from amplification of reference gene primers within the assay. To quantify the absolute abundance of each unique TCRbeta CDR3 rearrangement, sequence reads were collapsed and filtered. For each sample, productive Simpson clonality was calculated as the square root of Simpson's diversity index across productive rearrangements. The clones in this table, taken by TCRdb from immuneACCESS, are in-frame only. Not every clone is retained; where verified, under half of the shortfall comes from an unresolved V gene, and the cause of the rest is unknown. From that table come the V and J calls and clone size; the DNA was used to work out D and trimming. This sample lists over 300,000 clones; roughly 90% were detected once. The top ten hold around a tenth of the sample.

The sequenced material came from PBMCs or T cells enriched from blood (not recorded which). This TCR was sampled from a woman in her thirties or forties who had recovered from COVID-19. The chain couples TRBV19 to TRBJ1-6, with 7 junctional bases fitting TRBD1. For the CDR3, the sequence is CASSIDEVGRGSPLHF. The sequenced DNA is TGTGCCAGTAGTATAGATGAAGTCGGCAGGGGGTCACCCCTCCACTTT.